Shown below are 17 T cell receptor beta chains from a single sample sequenced in a study of OX40 agonist ivuxolimab in advanced cancers. Profiling relied on immunoSEQ multiplex PCR, and the TCRdb table lists in-frame clones only, not all of them. This sample yields 75,000 to 95,000 clones, of which approximately 90% are seen a single time; 0.5% to 0.65% belongs to the top ten. Source: CD4+ or CD8+ T cells sorted from blood, taken in a trial of the OX40 agonist ivuxolimab. The source is an adult with an advanced solid tumor such as melanoma, head and neck, liver or kidney cancer.

The chain uses TRBV19 and TRBJ2-5; D perhaps matches TRBD2 (7 bases). Germline CDR1 is LNHDA and CDR2 is SQIVND (reference sequence). Trimming shortened V by 4 bases and J by 3 bases, and 18 bases separated the two germline ends. The CDR3 sequence is 16 residues long. CDR3 residues: CASSKLWGGGEETQYF. The CDR3 nucleotides read TGTGCCAGTAGTAAACTCTGGGGCGGGGGCGAAGAGACCCAGTACTTC.

This chain joins TRBV13 and TRBJ1-3, with D hard to call. Germline values: CDR1 PRHDT, CDR2 FYEKMQ (reference sequence). The CDR3 length is 15 residues. V lost 7 bases and J 0 bases, leaving 13 bases between the germline ends. The CDR3 loop reads CASKLGHSSGNTIYF. Here the CDR3 DNA reads TGTGCCAGCAAACTCGGGCACAGCTCTGGAAACACCATATATTTT.

The J gene is TRBJ2-3, the V gene TRBV11-2; weak D call: TRBD1 (6 bases). The CDR3 has 16 residues. CDR1 is SGHAT, CDR2 FQNNGV, per germline. V was shortened by 1 base and J by 2 bases, with 13 bases between the two germline ends. The CDR3 sequence: CASSLALDSPTDTQYF. The CDR3 coding sequence is TGTGCCAGCAGCTTAGCGTTGGACAGCCCCACAGATACGCAGTATTTT.

This clone was recorded once. V is TRBV19 and J is TRBJ2-1; 7 bases match TRBD2. CDR3 length: 18 residues. Trimming cost V 5 bases and J 5 bases; bases outside gene matches: 18. The germline CDR1 and CDR2 sequences are LNHDA and SQIVND (reference sequence). The CDR3 DNA is TGTGCCAGTAGTGCCCTTCGGAGCGGGGCCTCCACGAACAATGAGCAGTTCTTC. It yields the protein CASSALRSGASTNNEQFF.

This clone has only one observation. The J gene is TRBJ1-2, the V gene TRBV6-5; 7 bases line up with TRBD1. The CDR3 runs to 15 residues. Trimming took 4 bases from V and 6 from J; bases not matched to a gene: 11. Germline lookup yields CDR1 MNHEY and CDR2 SVGAGI. In DNA, the CDR3 is TGTGCCAGCAGTTCTACGAGCCGGGACAGAGATGGCTACACCTTC. It yields the protein CASSSTSRDRDGYTF.

Details on this clone: The same CDR3 also results from other DNA sequences found in this sample. V gene TRBV19 combines with J gene TRBJ1-3; possible D gene TRBD1, 5 bases. Trimming shortened V by 1 base and J by 0 bases, and 7 bases separated the two germline ends. Germline V gene data show CDR1 as LNHDA and CDR2 as SQIVND (reference sequence). CDR3 length equals 15 residues. CDR3 sequence reads: CASSIGGSSGNTIYF. The CDR3, as DNA: TGTGCCAGTAGTATAGGGGGGAGCTCTGGAAACACCATATATTTT. The entire variable domain, with the rest obtained from reference TRBV19 and TRBJ1-3, is as follows: DGGITQSPKYLFRKEGQNVTLSCEQNLNHDAMYWYRQDPGQGLRLIYYSQIVNDFQKGDIAEGYSVSREKKESFPLTVTSAQKNPTAFYLCASSIGGSSGNTIYFGEGSWLTVV.

The chain couples TRBV10-3 to TRBJ1-4; 7 bases match TRBD1. The length of the CDR3 is 15 residues. V gave up 4 bases and J gave up 4 bases; unmatched junction bases: 6. The germline V gene encodes CDR1 ENHRY and CDR2 SYGVKD. The CDR3 nucleotides are TGTGCCATCAGTGCTCAGACAGGGATTAATGAAAAACTGTTTTTT. It translates to CAISAQTGINEKLFF.

The chain couples TRBV6-5 to TRBJ2-7; 8 bases are shared with TRBD2. Losses at the gene ends were 7 bases for V and 3 bases for J; bases not matched to a gene: 8. The length of the CDR3 is 14 residues. Germline V gives CDR1 MNHEY, CDR2 SVGAGI. CDR3 bases: TGTGCCAGCAACGACGGGGGGGCGGACTACGAGCAGTACTTC. Encoded protein: CASNDGGADYEQYF.

This clone has just one count. This sequence joins TRBV10-2 and TRBJ1-3; D is perhaps TRBD1 (6 bases). The germline V and J ends were trimmed by 7 bases and 4 bases, with 14 bases remaining between them. The V gene's germline CDR1 is WSHSY and CDR2 SAAADI. This CDR3 has 14 amino acids. The CDR3 loop reads CASTAGGPGNTIYF. Written as DNA, the CDR3 is TGCGCCAGCACCGCGGGGGGGCCCGGAAACACCATATATTTT.

The chain joins TRBV5-1 to TRBJ2-7, with 9 bases lining up with TRBD2. The CDR3 totals 18 residues. J gave up 3 bases and V 6 bases, and 19 bases lay outside the gene matches. Looked up from germline, CDR1 is SGHRS and CDR2 is YFSETQ. CDR3 region: CASISATSGPAYNYEQYF. The CDR3 coding sequence is TGCGCCAGCATAAGTGCCACTAGCGGGCCGGCTTATAACTACGAGCAGTACTTC.

The chain joins TRBV5-6 to TRBJ2-7, with D possibly being TRBD1 (6 bases). Germline-derived CDR1 and CDR2 are SGHDT and YYEEEE. The CDR3 is made up of 14 amino acids. The V end lost 4 bases, the J end lost 2 bases, and 13 bases lay between the germline ends. In DNA form, the CDR3 reads TGTGCCAGCAGCCCCCAGGGGCTGCCCTACGAGCAGTACTTC. Amino acid sequence: CASSPQGLPYEQYF.

The rearrangement joins TRBV6-5 to TRBJ2-5; D is unclear. In germline, CDR1 is MNHEY, CDR2 SVGAGI. The CDR3 totals 13 residues. Between the trimmed V and J ends, which lost 2 bases and 5 bases, there was a span of 9 bases. CDR3 bases: TGTGCCAGCAGTTACCCCCCGGGTGAGACCCAGTACTTC. It encodes CASSYPPGETQYF.

This CDR3 reads CASSLVSGEVYEQYF. CDR3 in DNA: TGCGCCAGCAGCTTGGTTAGCGGGGAGGTTTACGAGCAGTACTTC. The rearrangement links TRBV5-1 to TRBJ2-7, with 8 bases aligning to TRBD2. The ends lost 0 bases at V and 4 bases at J; junction bases unmatched: 6. Germline values: CDR1 SGHRS, CDR2 YFSETQ. The length of the CDR3 is 15 residues.

The chain is built from TRBV7-3 and TRBJ2-5; D is unresolved. Trimming removed 0 bases from V and 5 bases from J, with 7 bases in between. Germline CDR1 SGHTA, CDR2 FQGTGA. There are 13 residues in the CDR3. The CDR3 coding sequence is TGTGCCAGCAGCTTAACGTCTAGGGAGACCCAGTACTTC. As protein: CASSLTSRETQYF.

This chain uses TRBV19 with TRBJ1-3; no definite D call. This CDR3 has 16 residues. Trimming cost V 5 bases and J 0 bases, with 14 bases left between them. Germline V gives CDR1 LNHDA, CDR2 SQIVND (reference sequence). The CDR3 is CASSFGPTVSGNTIYF. CDR3 bases: TGTGCCAGTAGTTTTGGACCGACCGTCTCTGGAAACACCATATATTTT.

The chain has TRBV7-2 and TRBJ2-7; D is ambiguous. V shed 5 bases and J shed 1 base, with 12 bases lying between them. The germline V gene encodes CDR1 SGHTA and CDR2 FQGNSA. This CDR3 region has 14 residues. The CDR3 spells CASSIQSSSYEQYF. The CDR3 DNA reads as TGTGCCAGCAGCATACAGAGTTCTTCCTACGAGCAGTACTTC. Full variable domain (remainder filled in from reference TRBV7-2 and TRBJ2-7): GAGVSQSPSNKVTEKGKDVELRCDPISGHTALYWYRQSLGQGLEFLIYFQGNSAPDKSGLPSDRFSAERTGGSVSTLTIQRTQQEDSAVYLCASSIQSSSYEQYFGPGTRLTVT.

CDR3 residues: CASSPTPGLAGANEQFF. Here the CDR3 DNA reads TGTGCCAGCAGCCCCACCCCGGGACTAGCGGGGGCCAATGAGCAGTTCTTC. V gene TRBV7-9 combines with J gene TRBJ2-1, with 14 bases aligning to TRBD2. Germline lookup yields CDR1 SEHNR and CDR2 FQNEAQ (reference sequence). V shed 5 bases, J shed 6 bases, and the junction held 9 bases outside the gene matches. The CDR3 totals 17 residues.